Following are 31 T cell receptor beta chains from one sample sequenced in a study of neoadjuvant anti-PD-1 for oral cavity cancer. Assay: immunoSEQ multiplex PCR; the TCRdb copy retains only in-frame clones and omits some. The repertoire holds about 16,000 clones, with around 72% as singletons. Sequenced material: PBMCs, taken before nivolumab (anti-PD-1) treatment. The source of these receptors is a person between 40 and 80 years old with oral cavity squamous cell carcinoma.

This rearrangement joins TRBV20-1 to TRBJ2-3; D gene ambiguous. Trimming cost V 2 bases and J 13 bases, with 10 bases left between them. Germline values: CDR1 DFQATT, CDR2 SNEGSKA (reference sequence). The CDR3 is 10 residues long. Here the CDR3 DNA reads TGCAGTGCTAGATTTCTAGTGGAGTATTTT. Translation gives CSARFLVEYF.

The CDR3 DNA is TGCGCCAGCAGCTTGGCTGCAGGGAAAAGGGAGACCCAGTACTTC. Its translation is CASSLAAGKRETQYF. The J gene is TRBJ2-5, the V gene TRBV5-1, with a tentative D call TRBD1 (5 bases). V lost 0 bases and J lost 5, with 14 bases in between. Germline CDR1 SGHRS, CDR2 YFSETQ. This CDR3 comprises 15 residues.

The chain uses TRBV27 and TRBJ1-2; D is uncertain. The CDR3 runs to 13 residues. The V end lost 4 bases, the J end lost 4 bases, and 10 bases lay between the germline ends. Germline CDR1 reads MNHEY; CDR2 reads SMNVEV (reference sequence). CDR3: CASSSTSTYGYTF. In DNA form, the CDR3 reads TGTGCCAGCAGTTCAACTAGTACCTATGGCTACACCTTC.

This chain connects TRBV7-2 to TRBJ1-5; D not certain. Germline values: CDR1 SGHTA, CDR2 FQGNSA. V lost 1 base to trimming and J lost 3 bases, with 10 bases between them. This CDR3 spans 15 amino acids. CDR3 nucleotides: TGTGCCAGCAGCTTAGAGGCGGGTTTCAATCAGCCCCAGCATTTT. It encodes CASSLEAGFNQPQHF. The entire variable domain, with the rest obtained from reference TRBV7-2 and TRBJ1-5, is as follows: GAGVSQSPSNKVTEKGKDVELRCDPISGHTALYWYRQSLGQGLEFLIYFQGNSAPDKSGLPSDRFSAERTGGSVSTLTIQRTQQEDSAVYLCASSLEAGFNQPQHFGDGTRLSIL.

The genes are TRBV6-1 and TRBJ1-5, with 7 bases identical to TRBD1. J gave up 13 bases and V 6 bases, and 9 bases lay outside the gene matches. CDR1 is MNHNS, CDR2 SASEGT, per germline. This CDR3 has 12 amino acids. The CDR3 region has the DNA TGTGCCAGCAGCGACACCGACAGGGTTCAGCATTTT. As protein: CASSDTDRVQHF.

J is TRBJ2-5 and V is TRBV6-5; TRBD2 is a possible D gene (6 bases). V lost 4 bases and J lost 1, with 7 bases in between. The CDR3 is 13 residues long. CDR1 is MNHEY and CDR2 is SVGAGI in the germline V gene. CDR3 protein: CASSSGVQETQYF. DNA of the CDR3: TGTGCCAGCAGTTCGGGGGTCCAAGAGACCCAGTACTTC.

The rearrangement joins TRBV28 to TRBJ2-7, with D unclear. Germline loops: CDR1 MDHEN, CDR2 SYDVKM. The CDR3 spans 15 residues. V was clipped by 2 bases and J by 3 bases, with 14 bases between them. CDR3 sequence: CASSLSLLTGYEQYF. CDR3 bases: TGTGCCAGCAGTTTAAGTTTGCTGACCGGCTACGAGCAGTACTTC.

In its sample, this clone was seen a few times. The chain recombines TRBV7-3 with TRBJ1-3, with a tentative D call TRBD1 (6 bases). Germline V gives CDR1 SGHTA, CDR2 FQGTGA. The CDR3 consists of 15 residues. Trimming took 5 bases from V and 2 from J, leaving 13 bases between them. The CDR3 sequence: CASSPTGGTGNTIYF. The CDR3 DNA reads as TGTGCCAGCAGCCCAACGGGGGGCACTGGAAACACCATATATTTT. The full variable domain, its missing parts supplied by reference TRBV7-3 and TRBJ1-3, is GAGVSQTPSNKVTEKGKYVELRCDPISGHTALYWYRQSLGQGPEFLIYFQGTGAADDSGLPNDRFFAVRPEGSVSTLKIQRTERGDSAVYLCASSPTGGTGNTIYFGEGSWLTVV.

The V gene is TRBV4-2, the J gene TRBJ2-7; 7 nucleotides align to TRBD1. Germline CDR1 and CDR2: LGHNA and YNFKEQ. V dropped 1 base and J dropped 3; count of bases not matched to a gene: 3. The length of the CDR3 is 14 residues. The CDR3 nucleotides read TGTGCCAGCAGCCAAGGGGGACAGAGCTACGAGCAGTACTTC. Its translation: CASSQGGQSYEQYF.

The CDR3 bases are TGTGCCAGCAGTGAGGGGACAGGGTCCAATGAGCAGTTCTTC. It encodes CASSEGTGSNEQFF. This chain uses TRBV6-4 with TRBJ2-1; 9 nucleotides agree with TRBD1. CDR3 size: 14 residues. Per the germline V gene, CDR1 is MRHNA and CDR2 is SNTAGT. V shed 3 bases and J 6 bases; nucleotides not matched to a gene: 3.

The V and J genes are TRBV19 and TRBJ1-6; D unresolved. The CDR3 runs to 18 residues. Germline lookup yields CDR1 LNHDA and CDR2 SQIVND (reference sequence). V lost 5 bases, J lost 8 bases, and 25 bases lay in between. For the CDR3, the DNA is TGTGCCAGTAGTTCCCCGGGCTCCCTTTTCGACCCGTATTCACCCCTCCACTTT. Its protein product is CASSSPGSLFDPYSPLHF.

The chain is built from TRBV19 and TRBJ1-4; D not certain. The length of the CDR3 is 16 residues. Germline assignment: CDR1 LNHDA and CDR2 SQIVND (reference sequence). V lost 3 bases and J lost 0, with 11 bases in between. Written as DNA, the CDR3 is TGTGCCAGTAGTATGGGAACCTCTGCAACTAATGAAAAACTGTTTTTT. Translating it yields CASSMGTSATNEKLFF.

The genes are TRBV14 and TRBJ2-7, with unresolved D. Per the germline V gene, CDR1 is SGHDN and CDR2 is FVKESK. V lost 5 bases, J lost 0 bases, and 5 bases lay in between. This CDR3 spans 12 amino acids. Here the CDR3 reads CASSGISYEQYF. For the CDR3, the DNA is TGTGCCAGCAGCGGAATCTCCTACGAGCAGTACTTC.

The chain carries TRBV29-1 and TRBJ1-2, with a weak D call TRBD1 (6 bases). Per germline, CDR1 SQVTM and CDR2 ANQGSEA. V was clipped by 3 bases and J by 8 bases, with 13 bases between them. The CDR3 loop spans 12 amino acids. The CDR3 DNA reads as TGCAGCGTTGAGAGGACCGGGACAGGCTACACCTTC. It yields the protein CSVERTGTGYTF.

The chain couples TRBV4-1 to TRBJ2-2, with TRBD1 identical over 7 bases. With 0 bases clipped from V and 2 bases from J, the junction kept 12 bases outside the gene matches. The V gene's germline CDR1 is MGHRA and CDR2 YSYEKL. The CDR3 has 19 amino acids. The DNA of the CDR3 is TGCGCCAGCAGCCAAGACAGGGGGAGAGCGGACCGAAACACCGGGGAGCTGTTTTTT. Its translation: CASSQDRGRADRNTGELFF.

The chain combines TRBV5-4 with TRBJ1-5, with D possibly being TRBD1 (6 bases). V lost 3 bases, J lost 0 bases, and 10 bases lay in between. Looked up from germline, CDR1 is SGHNT and CDR2 is YYREEE (reference sequence). This CDR3 is built from 15 residues. CDR3 region: CASSSQGHSNQPQHF. The CDR3 nucleotides read TGTGCCAGCAGCTCCCAGGGACATAGCAATCAGCCCCAGCATTTT.

This chain connects TRBV2 to TRBJ1-1, with 9 nucleotides matching TRBD1. The CDR3 spans 14 residues. With V trimmed by 6 bases and J by 5 bases, 7 bases remained unmatched. CDR1 is SNHLY and CDR2 is FYNNEI in the germline V gene. DNA for the CDR3: TGTGCCAGCAGCAGGACAGGGGCTTCGACTGAAGCTTTCTTT. It yields the protein CASSRTGASTEAFF.

The chain couples TRBV4-1 to TRBJ2-3; D is possibly TRBD2 (6 bases). Germline V lookup: CDR1 MGHRA, CDR2 YSYEKL. The CDR3 extends over 14 amino acids. V was trimmed by 2 bases and J by 5 bases, leaving 11 bases between them. The CDR3, as DNA: TGCGCCAGCAGCCAACTCCCGGGGGTAGATACGCAGTATTTT. Its translation: CASSQLPGVDTQYF.

This chain uses TRBV11-3 with TRBJ2-1, with D tentatively TRBD2 (6 bases). V dropped 0 bases and J dropped 3 bases, with 15 bases sitting between them. From germline, CDR1 is SGHNT and CDR2 YENEEA. This CDR3 spans 17 amino acids. CDR3 bases: TGTGCCAGCAGCTTAGATGGTTCCGGGAGAGGCTACAATGAGCAGTTCTTC. It specifies CASSLDGSGRGYNEQFF.

This clone was seen once. For the CDR3, the DNA is TGTGCCAGCAGCGCCCCAGGGAGCGACGAGCAGTACTTC. It translates to CASSAPGSDEQYF. V is TRBV9 and J is TRBJ2-7; D may correspond to TRBD1 or TRBD2 (5 bases each). The CDR3 is 13 residues long. In germline, CDR1 is SGDLS, CDR2 YYNGEE. V lost 3 bases and J lost 5, with 12 bases in between.

The V call is TRBV7-2, the J call TRBJ2-7; no clear D gene. Germline V lookup: CDR1 SGHTA, CDR2 FQGNSA. The CDR3 spans 14 residues. The ends were cut back, 1 base at V and 7 bases at J, with 14 bases in the middle. Here the CDR3 reads CASSLVGLYSEQYF. CDR3 in DNA: TGTGCCAGCAGCTTAGTGGGTCTTTATAGTGAGCAGTACTTC.

The rearrangement uses TRBV28 and TRBJ1-1; D unresolved. Per the germline V gene, CDR1 is MDHEN and CDR2 is SYDVKM. Trimming stripped 2 bases from V and 0 bases from J, with 4 bases between. This CDR3 contains 13 residues. CDR3 region: CASSLPLNTEAFF. The CDR3 coding sequence is TGTGCCAGCAGTTTACCTCTGAACACTGAAGCTTTCTTT.

This sequence joins TRBV30 and TRBJ1-1; weak D call: TRBD1 (5 bases). Germline V gene lookup returns CDR1 GTSNPN and CDR2 SVGIG (reference sequence). Trimming took 0 bases from V and 1 from J, leaving 9 bases between them. The CDR3 contains 14 residues. CDR3 sequence reads: CAWSVGRGNTEAFF. As DNA, the CDR3 is TGTGCCTGGAGTGTGGGGAGGGGGAACACTGAAGCTTTCTTT.

The chain joins TRBV6-4 to TRBJ2-3, with D tentatively TRBD1 (6 bases). This CDR3 has 13 residues. The germline V and J ends were trimmed by 2 bases and 3 bases, with 6 bases remaining between them. CDR1 is MRHNA, CDR2 SNTAGT, per germline. CDR3 loop: CASSDQGTDTQYF. The CDR3 DNA follows: TGTGCCAGCAGTGACCAGGGGACAGATACGCAGTATTTT.

The chain uses TRBV15 and TRBJ1-2, with 10 bases matching TRBD1. From germline, CDR1 is LNHNV and CDR2 YYDKDF (reference sequence). There are 15 residues in the CDR3. V shed 1 base and J 5 bases; nucleotides not matched to a gene: 4. DNA for the CDR3: TGTGCCACCAGCAGAGGAGGGGGACAGGGGTATGGCTACACCTTC. It is translated as CATSRGGGQGYGYTF.

V is TRBV9 and J is TRBJ1-2; D is uncertain. The V gene's germline CDR1 is SGDLS and CDR2 YYNGEE. V dropped 4 bases and J dropped 2 bases, with 9 bases sitting between them. The CDR3 extends over 13 amino acids. Written as DNA, the CDR3 is TGTGCCAGCAGCCCGGACGGGAACTATGGCTACACCTTC. Its protein product is CASSPDGNYGYTF. The full variable domain, its missing parts supplied by reference TRBV9 and TRBJ1-2, is DSGVTQTPKHLITATGQRVTLRCSPRSGDLSVYWYQQSLDQGLQFLIQYYNGEERAKGNILERFSAQQFPDLHSELNLSSLELGDSALYFCASSPDGNYGYTFGSGTRLTVV.

This chain connects TRBV6-5 to TRBJ1-2; D remains unclear. Germline CDR1 is MNHEY and CDR2 is SVGAGI. The CDR3 totals 15 residues. Trimming cost V 0 bases and J 3 bases, with 11 bases left between them. CDR3: CASSYSIPQDYGYTF. The DNA for the CDR3 is TGTGCCAGCAGTTACTCGATTCCGCAAGACTATGGCTACACCTTC.

The chain employs TRBV11-2 and TRBJ1-1; D may be TRBD1 (5 bases). This CDR3 has 15 amino acids. From germline, CDR1 is SGHAT and CDR2 FQNNGV. Trimming left V 6 bases short and J 2 bases short, with 16 bases between. The CDR3 nucleotides read TGTGCCAGCAGGTATTGGGGCCGAACTAACACTGAAGCTTTCTTT. Encoded protein: CASRYWGRTNTEAFF.

This chain joins TRBV6-1 and TRBJ1-1; 10 nucleotides agree with TRBD1. The CDR3 has 15 amino acids. V lost 6 bases and J lost 8; bases outside the gene matches: 12. Germline V gives CDR1 MNHNS, CDR2 SASEGT. The CDR3 DNA reads TGTGCCAGCAGCGGGACAGGGGTAGGCGCCGCGGAAGCTTTCTTT. Encoded protein: CASSGTGVGAAEAFF.

The chain combines TRBV6-1 with TRBJ2-2; D is undetermined. The CDR3 contains 13 residues. Germline CDR1 reads MNHNS; CDR2 reads SASEGT. V shed 6 bases and J shed 5 bases, with 10 bases lying between them. The CDR3 protein is CASREPGTGELFF. CDR3 bases: TGTGCCAGCAGGGAACCTGGGACCGGGGAGCTGTTTTTT.

This clone was seen only once. This chain uses TRBV28 with TRBJ2-3, with D possibly being TRBD1 (6 bases). Germline V gene lookup returns CDR1 MDHEN and CDR2 SYDVKM. The V gene lost 5 bases and the J gene lost 1 base, with 13 bases spanning the gap. The CDR3 is 15 amino acids. The CDR3 spells CASSETGSRTDTQYF. The CDR3 coding sequence is TGTGCCAGCAGTGAGACAGGTTCTCGCACAGATACGCAGTATTTT.